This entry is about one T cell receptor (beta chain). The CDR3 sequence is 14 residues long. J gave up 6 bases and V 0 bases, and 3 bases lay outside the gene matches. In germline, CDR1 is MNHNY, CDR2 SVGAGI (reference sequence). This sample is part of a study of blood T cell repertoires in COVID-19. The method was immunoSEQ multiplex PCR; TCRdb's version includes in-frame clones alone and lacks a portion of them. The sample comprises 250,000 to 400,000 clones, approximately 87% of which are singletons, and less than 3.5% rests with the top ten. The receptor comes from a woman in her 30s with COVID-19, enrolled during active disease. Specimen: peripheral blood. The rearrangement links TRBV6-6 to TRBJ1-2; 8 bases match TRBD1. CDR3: CASSYSTTGDGYTF. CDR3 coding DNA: TGTGCCAGCAGTTACTCTACGACAGGGGATGGCTACACCTTC.